This entry lists 27 T cell receptor beta chains sequenced from one sample in a study of T cells after yellow fever vaccination. TCRdb used MiXCR to reprocess the 5' RACE reads, holding one entry per CDR3 protein. This sample has 510,000 or so distinct CDR3 sequences; about 19% occur once, and the top ten carry more than 13%. The sequencing here drew on PBMCs, taken 15 days after the yellow fever booster vaccination. Receptor source: a man aged 25-40 years who received the YFV17D yellow fever vaccine.

This clonotype was found a few times. This sequence joins TRBV7-2 and TRBJ1-5; D may be TRBD1 (6 bases). The germline CDR1 and CDR2 sequences are SGHTA and FQGNSA. The CDR3 loop spans 15 amino acids. Trimming removed 2 bases from V and 4 bases from J, with 12 bases in between. The CDR3: CASSLSIQGNQPQHF. DNA for the CDR3: TGTGCCAGCAGCTTATCGATACAGGGTAATCAGCCCCAGCATTTT.

The rearrangement joins TRBV18 to TRBJ2-1; 8 positions agree with TRBD2. This CDR3 spans 17 amino acids. V was clipped by 3 bases and J by 1 base; unmatched bases: 8. The germline V gene has CDR1 KGHSH and CDR2 LQKENI. The CDR3 DNA reads TGTGCCAGCTCACCCCCAACTAGCGGCAAGTCCTACAATGAGCAGTTCTTC. It yields the protein CASSPPTSGKSYNEQFF.

The chain couples TRBV9 to TRBJ2-3, with a weak D call TRBD2 (5 bases). Germline V gene lookup returns CDR1 SGDLS and CDR2 YYNGEE. The CDR3 has 16 residues. Trimming pared 0 bases from V and 3 bases from J, leaving 14 bases between. The CDR3 DNA reads as TGTGCCAGCAGCGTAGTAGGCCCCGGAGGTACAGATACGCAGTATTTT. Encoded protein: CASSVVGPGGTDTQYF.

The chain recombines TRBV7-8 with TRBJ1-1; D unclear. Germline values: CDR1 SGHVS, CDR2 FQNEAQ. Trimming left V 5 bases short and J 1 base short, with 11 bases between. The CDR3 has 14 residues. DNA for the CDR3: TGTGCCAGCAGCGCCCTCGGGTCGAACACTGAAGCTTTCTTT. Translation: CASSALGSNTEAFF. Drawing the rest from reference TRBV7-8 and TRBJ1-1, the complete variable domain is GAGVSQSPRYKVAKRGQDVALRCDPISGHVSLFWYQQALGQGPEFLTYFQNEAQLDKSGLPSDRFFAERPEGSVSTLKIQRTQQEDSAVYLCASSALGSNTEAFFGQGTRLTVV.

The genes are TRBV12-3 or TRBV12-4 and TRBJ2-7; D might be TRBD1 (6 bases). The CDR3 totals 12 residues. V shed 6 bases and J shed 5 bases, with 11 bases lying between them. CDR3 region: CASSTGIHEQYF. As DNA, the CDR3 is TGTGCCAGCAGCACAGGGATCCACGAGCAGTACTTC.

This clonotype was detected only a few times. V usage is TRBV4-3 and J usage is TRBJ2-5; 12 bases match TRBD2. The CDR3 runs to 18 residues. The junction had 11 bases not matched to a gene; V was cut back by 1 base and J by 5 bases. Germline CDR1 LGHNA, CDR2 YSLEER. DNA of the CDR3: TGCGCCAGCAGCCAAGGATGGGCTAGCGGGAGGGTCCATGAGACCCAGTACTTC. This sequence encodes CASSQGWASGRVHETQYF.

This chain uses TRBV29-1 with TRBJ2-1; D perhaps matches TRBD2 (5 bases). Germline V gives CDR1 SQVTM, CDR2 ANQGSEA. The CDR3 has 14 residues. Trimming removed 4 bases at V and 3 bases at J, with 13 bases between. This CDR3 is CSVGGGGRYNEQFF. As DNA, the CDR3 is TGCAGCGTTGGAGGTGGCGGGCGCTACAATGAGCAGTTCTTC.

The chain employs TRBV20-1 and TRBJ2-3; either TRBD1 or TRBD2 may supply D (6 bases each). Per germline, CDR1 DFQATT and CDR2 SNEGSKA (reference sequence). The CDR3 has 16 amino acids. V dropped 3 bases and J dropped 6 bases, with 22 bases sitting between them. Written as DNA, the CDR3 is TGCAGTGCTAGTCGCTTGTTTCCGGGGGCGCGCGATACGCAGTATTTT. Protein sequence: CSASRLFPGARDTQYF.

This clonotype was seen only a few times. This chain connects TRBV14 to TRBJ2-1; 8 nucleotides match TRBD2. The CDR3 is made up of 17 amino acids. The trim removed 2 bases at V and 10 bases at J, leaving 16 bases unmatched. The V gene's germline CDR1 is SGHDN and CDR2 FVKESK. This CDR3 reads CASSQHGTSPSGGEQFF. The CDR3 DNA sequence: TGTGCCAGCAGCCAACACGGGACTAGTCCGTCGGGAGGGGAGCAGTTCTTC. The whole variable domain, filled in from reference TRBV14 and TRBJ2-1, reads EAGVTQFPSHSVIEKGQTVTLRCDPISGHDNLYWYRRVMGKEIKFLLHFVKESKQDESGMPNNRFLAERTGGTYSTLKVQPAELEDSGVYFCASSQHGTSPSGGEQFFGPGTRLTVL.

The rearrangement joins TRBV28 to TRBJ2-7, with 10 bases matching TRBD2. Trimming cost V 5 bases and J 2 bases; bases outside gene matches: 15. From germline, CDR1 is MDHEN and CDR2 SYDVKM. The CDR3 length is 18 residues. CDR3 amino acids: CASSPPPNGLAAPYEQYF. CDR3 in DNA: TGTGCCAGCAGTCCACCCCCCAACGGACTAGCGGCTCCCTACGAGCAGTACTTC.

The chain has TRBV10-3 and TRBJ2-1; 9 positions agree with TRBD1. The CDR3 extends over 13 amino acids. The germline gives CDR1 ENHRY, CDR2 SYGVKD. With V trimmed by 4 bases and J by 7 bases, 2 bases remained unmatched. The CDR3 DNA is TGTGCCATCAGTGTAGGACAGGGGAATGAGCAGTTCTTC. As protein: CAISVGQGNEQFF.

The CDR3 is CASSGGDRNEQFF. As DNA, the CDR3 is TGTGCCAGCAGCGGCGGGGACCGCAATGAGCAGTTCTTC. This rearrangement joins TRBV9 to TRBJ2-1; tentative D call: TRBD2 (6 bases). This CDR3 is built from 13 residues. The germline V gene encodes CDR1 SGDLS and CDR2 YYNGEE. V was pared by 3 bases and J by 6 bases, with 10 bases between.

This clonotype came up a few times. The rearrangement uses TRBV11-2 and TRBJ1-3, with D maybe TRBD1 (5 bases). The germline V gene has CDR1 SGHAT and CDR2 FQNNGV. The germline V and J ends were trimmed by 1 base and 0 bases, with 16 bases remaining between them. The CDR3 length is 18 residues. CDR3 residues: CASSLVFPGPSSGNTIYF. CDR3 sequence (DNA): TGTGCCAGCAGCTTAGTATTCCCGGGGCCGTCCTCTGGAAACACCATATATTTT.

The chain uses TRBV28 and TRBJ2-3; TRBD2 aligns across 9 bases. CDR3 length: 15 residues. Germline CDR1 MDHEN, CDR2 SYDVKM. After removal of 6 bases from V and 3 bases from J, the junction contained 7 bases not matched to a gene. CDR3 coding DNA: TGTGCCAGCAGCGCAAGCGGGAGGAAAACAGATACGCAGTATTTT. It translates to CASSASGRKTDTQYF.

The gene calls are TRBV6-1 and TRBJ1-3; 8 positions match TRBD1. The CDR3 has 15 residues. V lost 4 bases and J lost 0; bases outside the gene matches: 2. The germline CDR1 and CDR2 sequences are MNHNS and SASEGT. The CDR3 sequence is CASSGQGLSGNTIYF. Here the CDR3 DNA reads TGTGCCAGCAGTGGACAGGGGCTCTCTGGAAACACCATATATTTT.

This clonotype was seen only a few times. V and J are TRBV25-1 and TRBJ2-1, with 8 nucleotides matching TRBD1. Germline CDR1 and CDR2: MGHDK and SYGVNS. The CDR3 totals 15 residues. The V and J ends lost 6 bases and 6 bases, in that order; junction bases with no gene match: 10. The CDR3 spells CASSPSGQVPNEQFF. The CDR3 nucleotides read TGTGCCAGCAGCCCCTCGGGACAGGTCCCCAATGAGCAGTTCTTC.

J is TRBJ2-7 and V is TRBV7-8; 10 bases are shared with TRBD1. The CDR3 covers 15 residues. Germline-derived CDR1 and CDR2 are SGHVS and FQNEAQ. Unmatched junction bases numbered 7, after V lost 6 bases and J lost 2 bases. In DNA, the CDR3 is TGTGCCAGCAGACGGGGACAGGGGCTTCCCTACGAGCAGTACTTC. Amino acids: CASRRGQGLPYEQYF.

This chain joins TRBV20-1 and TRBJ2-7; tentative D call: TRBD1 (5 bases). The V gene's germline CDR1 is DFQATT and CDR2 SNEGSKA (reference sequence). The length of the CDR3 is 12 residues. The V end was cut by 3 bases, the J end by 4 bases, with 10 bases between. The CDR3 coding sequence is TGCAGTGCTAGGGGCAGGGTTTACGAGCAGTACTTC. Translating it yields CSARGRVYEQYF.

This sequence joins TRBV9 and TRBJ2-6; the match to TRBD1 covers 9 bases. The V segment lost 1 base and the J segment 2 bases; nucleotides outside the gene matches: 1. The CDR3 runs 16 residues. Germline CDR1 SGDLS, CDR2 YYNGEE. This chain's CDR3 is CASSVTGGAGANVLTF. DNA for the CDR3: TGTGCCAGCAGCGTAACAGGGGGCGCTGGGGCCAACGTCCTGACTTTC.

In this sample, this clonotype turned up a few times. V and J are TRBV7-9 and TRBJ2-3; no clear D. The CDR3 runs to 15 residues. Germline CDR1 and CDR2: SEHNR and FQNEAQ (reference sequence). The ends were cut back, 1 base at V and 3 bases at J, with 11 bases in the middle. CDR3 in amino acids: CASSLEGRSTDTQYF. CDR3 coding DNA: TGTGCCAGCAGCTTAGAGGGCAGATCAACAGATACGCAGTATTTT.

J is TRBJ2-1 and V is TRBV10-3; D unresolved. Germline-derived CDR1 and CDR2 are ENHRY and SYGVKD. CDR3 size: 14 residues. V was trimmed by 3 bases and J by 5 bases, leaving 11 bases between them. DNA of the CDR3: TGTGCCATCAGTGACCAGGACGTTAACAATGAGCAGTTCTTC. It translates to CAISDQDVNNEQFF.

This clonotype was counted between two and nine times. The rearrangement links TRBV5-4 to TRBJ2-1; 10 bases are shared with TRBD2. Trimming removed 3 bases from V and 7 bases from J; junction bases left unmatched: 13. This CDR3 has 17 residues. Germline V gene data show CDR1 as SGHNT and CDR2 as YYREEE (reference sequence). CDR3 region: CASSSTGTSVSRNEQFF. DNA for the CDR3: TGTGCCAGCAGCTCCACCGGGACTAGCGTTAGTAGGAATGAGCAGTTCTTC. Combining the CDR3 with reference TRBV5-4 and TRBJ2-1 gives the whole variable domain ETGVTQSPTHLIKTRGQQVTLRCSSQSGHNTVSWYQQALGQGPQFIFQYYREEENGRGNFPPRFSGLQFPNYSSELNVNALELDDSALYLCASSSTGTSVSRNEQFFGPGTRLTVL.

V is TRBV9 and J is TRBJ2-3; 8 bases match TRBD2. The trim removed 0 bases at V and 6 bases at J, leaving 0 bases unmatched. The CDR3 contains 13 residues. Germline-derived CDR1 and CDR2 are SGDLS and YYNGEE. CDR3 in amino acids: CASSVERGDTQYF. The CDR3 coding sequence is TGTGCCAGCAGCGTAGAGCGGGGGGATACGCAGTATTTT.

This clonotype was observed many times. This sequence joins TRBV4-3 and TRBJ2-5; possibly TRBD1 for D (5 bases). The CDR3 spans 15 residues. The germline V gene has CDR1 LGHNA and CDR2 YSLEER. Trimming took 0 bases from V and 6 from J, leaving 14 bases between them. CDR3 loop: CASSQDRSRVQTQYF. CDR3 DNA: TGCGCCAGCAGCCAAGATCGAAGCAGGGTCCAGACCCAGTACTTC.

The chain has TRBV27 and TRBJ1-3, with a weak D call TRBD1 (5 bases). V gave up 2 bases and J gave up 4 bases, with 9 bases separating them. Germline-derived CDR1 and CDR2 are MNHEY and SMNVEV (reference sequence). The CDR3 covers 14 residues. In DNA form, the CDR3 reads TGTGCCAGCAGTTTAGGGACGGGAGGAAACACCATATATTTT. Encoded protein: CASSLGTGGNTIYF.

V and J are TRBV7-6 and TRBJ2-7; D not certain. Germline CDR1 and CDR2: SGHVS and FNYEAQ. V was cut by 2 bases and J by 3 bases, with 11 bases left in between. The CDR3 extends over 14 amino acids. As DNA, the CDR3 is TGTGCCAGCAGCTTATCAGGTCCCGGCTACGAGCAGTACTTC. Amino acids: CASSLSGPGYEQYF.

The V gene is TRBV12-3 or TRBV12-4, the J gene TRBJ2-1; 8 bases are shared with TRBD1. This CDR3 is 15 amino acids long. The V gene end was trimmed by 3 bases and the J gene end by 5 bases; junction bases not matched to a gene: 6. CDR3 sequence (DNA): TGTGCCAGCAGTTTCGGCAGGGGGCTAAACAATGAGCAGTTCTTC. This codes for CASSFGRGLNNEQFF.